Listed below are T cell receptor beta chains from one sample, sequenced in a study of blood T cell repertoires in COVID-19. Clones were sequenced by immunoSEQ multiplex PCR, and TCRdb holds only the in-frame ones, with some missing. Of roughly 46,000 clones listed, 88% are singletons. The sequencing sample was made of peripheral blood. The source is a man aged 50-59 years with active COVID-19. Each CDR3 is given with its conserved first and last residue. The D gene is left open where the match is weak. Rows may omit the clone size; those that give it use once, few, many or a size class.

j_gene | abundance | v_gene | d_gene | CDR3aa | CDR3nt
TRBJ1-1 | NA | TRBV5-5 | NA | CASSLGILNTEAFF | TGTGCCAGCAGCCTCGGTATATTGAACACTGAAGCTTTCTTT
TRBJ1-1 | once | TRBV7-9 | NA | CASFDPGGEMNTEAFF | TGTGCCAGTTTTGATCCCGGGGGGGAGATGAACACTGAAGCTTTCTTT
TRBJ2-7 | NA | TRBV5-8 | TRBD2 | CASSFFGGGPSYEQYF | TGTGCCAGCAGCTTTTTCGGGGGGGGTCCCTCCTACGAGCAGTACTTC
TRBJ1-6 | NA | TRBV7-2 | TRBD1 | CASSLEGANSPLHF | TGTGCCAGCAGCTTAGAGGGGGCCAATTCACCCCTCCACTTT
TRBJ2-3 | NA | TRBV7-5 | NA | CVRSLESRREGPRTQYF | TGTGTCAGAAGCTTAGAGTCTCGGCGGGAGGGCCCACGCACGCAGTATTTT
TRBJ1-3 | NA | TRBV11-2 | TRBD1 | CASSLVRGQNSGNTIYF | TGTGCCAGCAGCTTAGTCAGGGGACAGAACTCTGGAAACACCATATATTTT
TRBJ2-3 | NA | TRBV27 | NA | CASSFRDTQYF | TGTGCCAGCAGCTTCAGGGATACGCAGTATTTT
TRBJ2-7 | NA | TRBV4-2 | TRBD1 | CASSQTGHEQYF | TGTGCCAGCAGCCAGACAGGGCACGAGCAGTACTTC
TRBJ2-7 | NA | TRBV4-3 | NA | CASSQDQAANSYEQYF | TGCGCCAGCAGCCAAGATCAGGCAGCCAACTCCTACGAGCAGTACTTC
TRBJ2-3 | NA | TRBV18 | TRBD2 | CASSPPQGTSTDTQYF | TGTGCCAGCTCACCACCGCAGGGGACTAGCACCGATACGCAGTATTTT
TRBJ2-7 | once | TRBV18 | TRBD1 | CASSPPGTGYDEQYF | TGTGCCAGCTCACCACCCGGGACAGGGTACGACGAGCAGTACTTC
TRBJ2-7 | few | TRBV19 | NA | CASRSPGLRSYEQYF | TGTGCCAGTAGGTCACCGGGACTCCGTTCCTACGAGCAGTACTTC
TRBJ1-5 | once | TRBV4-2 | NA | CASSQEGGIDQPQHF | TGTGCCAGCAGCCAAGAGGGGGGAATCGATCAGCCCCAGCATTTT
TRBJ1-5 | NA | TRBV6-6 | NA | CATHPAGTYSNQPQHF | TGTGCCACTCACCCCGCAGGGACTTATAGCAATCAGCCCCAGCATTTT
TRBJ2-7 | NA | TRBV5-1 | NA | CASSLERDEQYF | TGCGCCAGCAGCTTGGAACGAGACGAGCAGTACTTC
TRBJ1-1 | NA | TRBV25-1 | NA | CAEAVNTEAFF | TGTGCTGAAGCTGTGAACACTGAAGCTTTCTTT
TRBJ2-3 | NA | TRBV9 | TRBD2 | CASSPEGGPSGDTQYF | TGTGCCAGCAGCCCCGAGGGAGGGCCATCGGGAGATACGCAGTATTTT
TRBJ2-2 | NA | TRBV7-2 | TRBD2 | CASSLSSGSTGELFF | TGTGCCAGCAGCTTATCCAGCGGGAGTACCGGGGAGCTGTTTTTT
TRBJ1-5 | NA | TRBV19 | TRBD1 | CASRPQGGFQPQHF | TGTGCCAGTAGGCCACAGGGGGGTTTCCAGCCCCAGCATTTT
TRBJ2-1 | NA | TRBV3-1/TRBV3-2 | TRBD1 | CASSRDREGEQFF | TGTGCCAGCAGCCGGGACAGGGAAGGGGAGCAGTTCTTC
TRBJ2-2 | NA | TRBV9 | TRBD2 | CASSPSSGVTGELFF | TGTGCCAGCAGCCCTTCTAGCGGGGTCACCGGGGAGCTGTTTTTT
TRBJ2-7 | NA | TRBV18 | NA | CASSPPYLSYEQYF | TGTGCCAGCTCACCACCCTACTTATCCTACGAGCAGTACTTC
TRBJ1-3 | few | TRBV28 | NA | CASSSNLRVLSGNTIYF | TGTGCCAGCAGTTCCAATTTACGGGTCCTCTCTGGAAACACCATATATTTT
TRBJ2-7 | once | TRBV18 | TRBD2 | CASSLDQIEAGGYEQYF | TGTGCCAGCTCATTAGACCAGATCGAAGCGGGGGGCTACGAGCAGTACTTC
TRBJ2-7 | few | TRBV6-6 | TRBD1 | CASSYPRGQGSYEQYF | TGTGCCAGCAGTTACCCCAGGGGACAGGGTTCCTACGAGCAGTACTTC
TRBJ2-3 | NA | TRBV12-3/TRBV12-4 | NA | CASSLGQGDTQYF | TGTGCCAGCAGTTTAGGGCAGGGGGATACGCAGTATTTT
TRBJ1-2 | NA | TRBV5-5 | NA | CASSYQRRGAYGYTF | TGTGCCAGCAGCTACCAACGCAGGGGCGCCTATGGCTACACCTTC
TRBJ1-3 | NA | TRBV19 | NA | CASSIQGKNTIYF | TGTGCCAGTAGTATACAGGGGAAAAACACCATATATTTT
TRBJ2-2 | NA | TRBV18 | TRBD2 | CASSPAGLGTGELFF | TGTGCCAGCTCGCCAGCGGGACTAGGGACCGGGGAGCTGTTTTTT